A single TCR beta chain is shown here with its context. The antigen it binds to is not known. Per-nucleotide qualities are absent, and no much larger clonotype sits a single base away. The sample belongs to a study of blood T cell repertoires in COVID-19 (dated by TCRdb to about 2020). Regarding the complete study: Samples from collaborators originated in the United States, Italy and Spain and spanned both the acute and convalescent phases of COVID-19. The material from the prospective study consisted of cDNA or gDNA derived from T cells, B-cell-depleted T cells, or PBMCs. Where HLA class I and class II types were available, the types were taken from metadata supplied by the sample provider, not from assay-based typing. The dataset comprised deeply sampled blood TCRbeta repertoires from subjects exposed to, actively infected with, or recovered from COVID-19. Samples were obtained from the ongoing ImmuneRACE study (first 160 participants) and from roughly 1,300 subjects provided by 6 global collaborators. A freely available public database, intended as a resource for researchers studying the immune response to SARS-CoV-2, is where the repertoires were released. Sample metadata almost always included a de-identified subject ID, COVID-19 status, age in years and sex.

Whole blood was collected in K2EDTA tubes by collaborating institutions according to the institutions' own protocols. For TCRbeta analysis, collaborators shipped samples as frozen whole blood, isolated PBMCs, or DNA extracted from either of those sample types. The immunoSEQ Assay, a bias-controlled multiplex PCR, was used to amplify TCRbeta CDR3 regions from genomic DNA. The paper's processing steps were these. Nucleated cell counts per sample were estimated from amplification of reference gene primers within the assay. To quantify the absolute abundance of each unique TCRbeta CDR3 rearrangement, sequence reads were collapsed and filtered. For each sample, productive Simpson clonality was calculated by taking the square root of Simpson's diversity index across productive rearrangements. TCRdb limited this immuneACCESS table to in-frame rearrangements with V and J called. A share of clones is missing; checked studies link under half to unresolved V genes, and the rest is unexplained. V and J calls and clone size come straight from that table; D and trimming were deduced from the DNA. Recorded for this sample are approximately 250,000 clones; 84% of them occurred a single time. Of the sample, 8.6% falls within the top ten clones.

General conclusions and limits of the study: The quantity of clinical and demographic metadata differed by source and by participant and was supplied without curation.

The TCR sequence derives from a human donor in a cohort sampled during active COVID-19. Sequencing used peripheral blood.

The sequenced DNA is TGTGCCAGCAGCCCCGGACGAGGGGGCTCCTACAATGAGCAGTTCTTC. This yields the protein CASSPGRGGSYNEQFF. The rearrangement combines TRBV3-1 (or the pseudogene TRBV3-2) with TRBJ2-1; the D gene is perhaps TRBD1, on 6 matching bases. CDR3 length: 16 amino acids, cysteine to phenylalanine. Left in the record is the CDR3 DNA by itself, 48 bases read in frame from the first base. Trimming removed 4 bases from V and 0 bases from J, leaving 13 bases between the germline ends. The CDR1 and CDR2 encoded by the germline V gene (reference sequence) are LGHDT and YNNKEL.